The rows below give T cell receptor beta chains drawn from one sample of a study of cytomegalovirus exposure and HLA in healthy donors. The table came from immunoSEQ multiplex PCR; TCRdb's copy has only in-frame clones and leaves some out. The data hold under 150,000 clones, with 78% observed a single time. The sample consisted of PBMCs. These receptors were taken from a male donor in good health and CMV-seronegative. Both conserved end residues are part of each CDR3. A D gene is named only where the DNA matches it firmly. Only part of the rows carry a size: once, few, many, or a class if the clone is expanded.

>-|TRBV10-3|TRBD1|TRBJ1-6
CAINEGAINSPLHF
TGTGCCATCAATGAGGGGGCGATCAATTCACCCCTCCACTTT
>-|TRBV7-9|-|TRBJ1-6
CASSRWRGTGNSPLHF
TGTGCCAGCAGCCGGTGGCGGGGTACCGGGAATTCACCCCTCCACTTT
>-|TRBV11-2|TRBD1|TRBJ2-5
CASSPGTGDQETQYF
TGTGCCAGCAGTCCCGGGACAGGGGATCAAGAGACCCAGTACTTC
>-|TRBV5-1|-|TRBJ2-4
CASSSDYFIQYF
TGCGCCAGCAGCTCGGACTACTTCATTCAGTACTTC
>-|TRBV7-2|TRBD2|TRBJ2-4
CASSQSGGPPVNIQYF
TGTGCCAGCAGCCAGTCGGGGGGACCGCCCGTAAACATTCAGTACTTC
>once|TRBV5-1|-|TRBJ1-2
CASRTDRSNYGYPF
TGCGCCAGCAGAACCGACAGGAGCAACTATGGCTACCCCTTC
>-|TRBV2|-|TRBJ1-5
CASTRRRDNNQPQHF
TGTGCCAGCACCCGACGGCGGGATAACAATCAGCCCCAGCATTTT
>-|TRBV29-1|TRBD1|TRBJ2-3
CSVPAIQGGSDTQYF
TGCAGCGTTCCCGCAATACAGGGGGGTTCAGATACGCAGTATTTT
>-|TRBV19|-|TRBJ1-2
CASSIGGQGIGYGYTF
TGTGCCAGTAGTATAGGCGGCCAGGGGATCGGGTATGGCTACACCTTC
>-|TRBV15|TRBD1|TRBJ1-2
CATSTDRGRYGYTF
TGTGCCACCAGCACCGACAGGGGAAGGTACGGCTACACCTTC
>-|TRBV2|TRBD1|TRBJ1-2
CASSSGTGLYGYTF
TGTGCCAGCAGTTCCGGGACAGGGCTCTATGGCTACACCTTC
>-|TRBV30|TRBD2|TRBJ2-7
CAWSGTRRISREQYF
TGTGCCTGGAGTGGGACTAGGCGAATAAGCCGCGAGCAGTACTTC
>-|TRBV27|-|TRBJ2-5
CASSLGHSGQSRETQYF
TGTGCCAGCAGTTTAGGTCACTCAGGACAGTCAAGGGAGACCCAGTACTTC
>-|TRBV25-1|-|TRBJ2-3
CASSRQETDTQYF
TGTGCCAGCAGTCGACAGGAGACAGATACGCAGTATTTT
>-|TRBV5-6|-|TRBJ1-5
CASSLGGFQPQHF
TGTGCCAGCAGCTTGGGAGGATTTCAGCCCCAGCATTTT
>-|TRBV6-1|-|TRBJ1-5
CASSQNQPQHF
TGTGCCAGCAGCCAGAATCAGCCCCAGCATTTT
>-|TRBV29-1|TRBD1|TRBJ2-7
CSAEGTGGYEQYF
TGCAGCGCCGAGGGTACAGGGGGCTACGAGCAGTACTTC
>medium-sized|TRBV6-4|-|TRBJ2-3
CASSTQEADTQYF
TGTGCCAGCAGCACTCAAGAGGCAGATACGCAGTATTTT
>few|TRBV10-3|-|TRBJ1-6
CAISGTGNSPLHF
TGTGCCATCAGTGGAACAGGGAATTCACCCCTCCACTTT
>-|TRBV9|-|TRBJ1-1
CASSVAHQGGNTEAFF
TGTGCCAGCAGCGTAGCCCACCAGGGCGGGAACACTGAAGCTTTCTTT
>-|TRBV4-1|TRBD2|TRBJ2-7
CASSQLAGGPLGQYF
TGCGCCAGCAGCCAACTAGCGGGGGGGCCTCTCGGGCAGTACTTC
>-|TRBV23-1|-|TRBJ1-3
CASSQSWTGGRIYSGNTIYF
TGCGCCAGCAGTCAAAGTTGGACGGGGGGCAGAATATACTCTGGAAACACCATATATTTT
>-|TRBV6-5|-|TRBJ1-5
CASSYSSNQPQHF
TGTGCCAGCAGTTACTCGTCGAATCAGCCCCAGCATTTT
>-|TRBV9|-|TRBJ2-7
CASSVDGGALYEQYF
TGTGCCAGCAGCGTAGATGGGGGCGCGTTGTACGAGCAGTACTTC
>-|TRBV6-5|-|TRBJ2-7
CASFRGSEQYF
TGTGCCAGTTTTCGAGGGAGCGAGCAGTACTTC
>-|TRBV5-1|-|TRBJ1-1
CASSTDGQSNTEAFF
TGCGCCAGCAGCACGGATGGACAGAGCAACACTGAAGCTTTCTTT
>-|TRBV25-1|TRBD1|TRBJ2-7
CASSDYPRDRGTYEQYF
TGTGCCAGCAGTGACTACCCACGAGACAGGGGTACCTACGAGCAGTACTTC
>-|TRBV5-1|-|TRBJ2-7
CASSQFIGAQEQYF
TGCGCCAGCAGCCAGTTTATAGGGGCTCAAGAGCAGTACTTC
>-|TRBV25-1|TRBD2|TRBJ2-3
CASSEWSGGAIDTQYF
TGTGCCAGCAGTGAATGGAGCGGGGGGGCTATAGATACGCAGTATTTT
>-|TRBV6-6|-|TRBJ2-2
CASSPTWTGELFF
TGTGCCAGCAGTCCAACATGGACCGGGGAGCTGTTTTTT
>once|TRBV27|TRBD1|TRBJ2-7
CASSLRSPRGKAHEQYF
TGTGCCAGCAGTTTACGTTCCCCCAGGGGGAAGGCCCACGAGCAGTACTTC
>-|TRBV6-1|TRBD1|TRBJ2-7
CASRRDRGYGEQYF
TGTGCCAGCAGACGCGACAGGGGCTATGGCGAGCAGTACTTC
>few|TRBV4-1|TRBD2|TRBJ2-3
CASSHSSGDTQYF
TGCGCCAGCAGCCACTCTAGCGGCGATACGCAGTATTTT
>-|TRBV11-2|TRBD2|TRBJ2-3
CASSATGGPSDTQYF
TGTGCCAGCAGCGCGACGGGGGGGCCCTCAGATACGCAGTATTTT
>-|TRBV27|-|TRBJ1-1
CASSSQGSVDTEAFF
TGTGCCAGCAGCTCCCAGGGTTCGGTTGACACTGAAGCTTTCTTT
>-|TRBV6-4|TRBD2|TRBJ2-1
CASSELFGERGSYNEQFF
TGTGCCAGCAGTGAACTATTCGGCGAGCGGGGTTCCTACAATGAGCAGTTCTTC
>few|TRBV7-7|TRBD1|TRBJ1-6
CASSLMDRRGSPLHF
TGTGCTAGCAGCCTGATGGACAGGAGGGGTTCACCCCTCCACTTT
>-|TRBV27|-|TRBJ2-2
CASSSQGAGELFF
TGTGCCAGCAGTTCACAGGGCGCCGGGGAGCTGTTTTTT
>once|TRBV5-1|TRBD1|TRBJ2-2
CASSRGQENTGELFF
TGCGCCAGCAGCCGGGGACAGGAGAACACCGGGGAGCTGTTTTTT
>-|TRBV4-1|-|TRBJ1-1
CASSKDRMNTEAFF
TGCGCCAGCAGCAAAGACAGGATGAACACTGAAGCTTTCTTT